This T cell receptor (beta chain) was documented in a study of a mutant IDH1 vaccine in newly diagnosed glioma. About the study: Patients had eight vaccinations, in weeks 1, 3, 5, 7, 11, 15, 19 and 23. Of treated patients, around 60% were men and 37.5% women, averaging roughly 42 years. Vaccines began 4-6 weeks after radiotherapy alone, or with temozolomide cycles.

The repertoire was sequenced with immunoSEQ multiplex PCR; TCRdb's copy has only in-frame clones and lacks some. The sample consists of around 60,000 clones, less than 85% of them appearing once. The V end lost 8 bases, the J end lost 0 bases, and 5 bases lay between the germline ends. Germline V gene data show CDR1 as GTSNPN and CDR2 as SVGIG (reference sequence). CDR3 length equals 11 residues. The sample's time point: week 11, during vaccination. Vaccination comprised doses that each held 300 ug of mutant IDH1 20-mer peptide, plus topical imiquimod. For this clone: Its specificity is unknown.

The receptor comes from a woman between 50 and 59 years old with glioma. The sample consisted of PBMCs, taken from a glioma patient whose treatment included an IDH1 peptide vaccine. The chain couples TRBV30 to TRBJ1-3; D not certain. The DNA of the CDR3 is TGTGCCGTGAGCTCTGGAAACACCATATATTTT. Translating gives CAVSSGNTIYF.